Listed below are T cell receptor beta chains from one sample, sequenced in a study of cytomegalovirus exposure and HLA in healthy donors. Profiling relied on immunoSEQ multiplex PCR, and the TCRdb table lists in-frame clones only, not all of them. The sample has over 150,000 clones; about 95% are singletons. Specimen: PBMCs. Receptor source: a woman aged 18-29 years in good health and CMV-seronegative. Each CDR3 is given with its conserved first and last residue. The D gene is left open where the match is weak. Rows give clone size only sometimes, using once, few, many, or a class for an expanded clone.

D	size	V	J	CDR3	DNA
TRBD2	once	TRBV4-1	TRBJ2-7	CASSPGTSGTYEQYF	TGCGCCAGCAGCCCAGGGACTAGCGGAACCTACGAGCAGTACTTC
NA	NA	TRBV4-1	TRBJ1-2	CASSQGGGNGGGYTF	TGCGCCAGCAGCCAAGGGGGGGGGAATGGAGGAGGCTACACCTTC
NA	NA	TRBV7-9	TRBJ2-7	CASSSPGLRYEQYF	TGTGCCAGCAGCTCACCGGGACTCCGTTACGAGCAGTACTTC
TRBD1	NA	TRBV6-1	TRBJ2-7	CASSEAGTASYEQYF	TGTGCCAGCAGTGAAGCCGGGACAGCCTCCTACGAGCAGTACTTC
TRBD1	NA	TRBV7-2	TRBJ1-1	CASSSRGQGTEAFF	TGTGCCAGCAGCTCAAGGGGGCAAGGCACTGAAGCTTTCTTT
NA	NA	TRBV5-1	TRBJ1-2	CASSLANPDGSYGYTF	TGCGCCAGCAGCTTGGCCAACCCTGACGGGAGCTATGGCTACACCTTC
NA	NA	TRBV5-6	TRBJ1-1	CASSVNGGGMNTEAFF	TGTGCCAGCAGCGTTAATGGTGGGGGGATGAACACTGAAGCTTTCTTT
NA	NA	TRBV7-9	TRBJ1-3	CASSFPGNTIYF	TGTGCCAGCAGCTTCCCAGGGAACACCATATATTTT
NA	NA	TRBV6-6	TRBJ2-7	CASTSPAGEQYF	TGTGCCAGCACAAGCCCGGCGGGGGAGCAGTACTTC
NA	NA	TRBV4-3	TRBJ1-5	CASSQYRAPTQPQHF	TGCGCCAGCAGCCAATACAGGGCTCCTACCCAGCCCCAGCATTTT
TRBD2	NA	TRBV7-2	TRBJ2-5	CASSLGLAGGPPKPGTQYF	TGTGCCAGCAGCTTAGGGCTAGCGGGGGGGCCACCTAAGCCCGGGACCCAGTACTTC
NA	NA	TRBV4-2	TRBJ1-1	CASSQDGATDTEAFF	TGTGCCAGCAGCCAAGATGGGGCAACAGACACTGAAGCTTTCTTT
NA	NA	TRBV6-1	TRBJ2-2	CASGEVNTGELFF	TGTGCCAGCGGAGAGGTTAACACCGGGGAGCTGTTTTTT
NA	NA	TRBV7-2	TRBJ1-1	CASSLARTVNTEAFF	TGTGCCAGCAGCTTAGCCAGGACAGTGAACACTGAAGCTTTCTTT
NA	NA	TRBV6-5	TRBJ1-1	CASSRQVVKNTEAFF	TGTGCCAGCAGTCGACAGGTTGTTAAGAACACTGAAGCTTTCTTT
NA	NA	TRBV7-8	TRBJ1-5	CASSFAGDQPQHF	TGTGCCAGCAGCTTCGCAGGGGATCAGCCCCAGCATTTT
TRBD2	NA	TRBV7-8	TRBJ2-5	CASSLVTGSGGTQYF	TGTGCCAGCAGCTTAGTAACGGGTAGCGGGGGGACCCAGTACTTC
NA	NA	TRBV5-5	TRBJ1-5	CASSLRTASNQPQHF	TGTGCCAGCAGCTTGCGGACAGCCAGCAATCAGCCCCAGCATTTT
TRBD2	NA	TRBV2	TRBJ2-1	CASSQTSGGAWFF	TGTGCCAGCAGCCAGACTAGCGGGGGGGCATGGTTCTTC
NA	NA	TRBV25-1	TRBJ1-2	CASSDLGGDYGYTF	TGTGCCAGCAGTGATCTTGGAGGTGACTATGGCTACACCTTC
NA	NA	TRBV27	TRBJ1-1	CASRGGGAATEAFF	TGTGCCAGCAGGGGTGGGGGGGCGGCCACTGAAGCTTTCTTT
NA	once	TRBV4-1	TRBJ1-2	CASSQNRRHKDGYTF	TGCGCCAGCAGCCAAAATCGAAGACATAAGGATGGCTACACCTTC
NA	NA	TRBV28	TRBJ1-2	CASSLGVNYGYTF	TGTGCCAGCAGTCTAGGAGTTAACTATGGCTACACCTTC
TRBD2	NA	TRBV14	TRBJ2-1	CASSQDSAGGSDEQFF	TGTGCCAGCAGCCAAGATTCCGCGGGGGGGAGCGATGAGCAGTTCTTC
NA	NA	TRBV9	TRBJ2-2	CASSVSVQGNTGELFF	TGTGCCAGCAGCGTATCTGTACAGGGAAACACCGGGGAGCTGTTTTTT
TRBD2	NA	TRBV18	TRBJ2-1	CASSLGLADYNEQFF	TGTGCCAGCTCATTGGGACTAGCGGACTACAATGAGCAGTTCTTC
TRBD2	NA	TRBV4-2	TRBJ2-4	CASSQEVAGGLANIQYF	TGTGCCAGCAGCCAAGAAGTAGCGGGGGGGCTAGCGAACATTCAGTACTTC
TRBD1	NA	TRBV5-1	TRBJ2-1	CASSRQTGEGGEQFF	TGCGCCAGCAGTCGACAGACAGGGGAAGGGGGTGAGCAGTTCTTC
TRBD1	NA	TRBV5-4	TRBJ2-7	CASSTPGQGVYEQYF	TGTGCCAGCAGCACCCCGGGACAGGGGGTCTACGAGCAGTACTTC
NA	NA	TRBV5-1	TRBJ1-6	CASSTGSYNSPLHF	TGCGCCAGCAGCACCGGTTCCTATAATTCACCCCTCCACTTT
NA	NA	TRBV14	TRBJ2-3	CASSQELDRRSSTDTQYF	TGTGCCAGCAGCCAAGAACTTGACAGGCGGTCTAGCACAGATACGCAGTATTTT
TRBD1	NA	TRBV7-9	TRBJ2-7	CASSLGQGALEQYF	TGTGCCAGCAGCTTGGGACAGGGGGCACTAGAGCAGTACTTC
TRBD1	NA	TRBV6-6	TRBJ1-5	CASRTGIQPQHF	TGTGCCAGCCGGACAGGGATTCAGCCCCAGCATTTT
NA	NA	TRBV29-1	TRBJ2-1	CSVRRGTPYNEQFF	TGCAGCGTTCGTCGAGGAACACCATACAATGAGCAGTTCTTC
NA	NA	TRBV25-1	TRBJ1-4	CASSDPNYRVGEKLFF	TGTGCCAGCAGTGACCCAAATTACAGGGTAGGAGAAAAACTGTTTTTT
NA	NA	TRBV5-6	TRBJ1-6	CASSSGPNSPLHF	TGTGCCAGCAGCTCTGGGCCAAATTCACCCCTCCACTTT
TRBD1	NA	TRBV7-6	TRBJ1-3	CASSPGTGAGNTIYF	TGTGCCAGCAGCCCCGGGACAGGGGCTGGAAACACCATATATTTT
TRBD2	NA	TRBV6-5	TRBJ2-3	CASSYRGGKTDTQYF	TGTGCCAGCAGTTATCGGGGGGGCAAGACAGATACGCAGTATTTT
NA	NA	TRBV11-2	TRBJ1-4	CASSFSSTTNEKLFF	TGTGCCAGCAGCTTTTCGAGTACAACTAATGAAAAACTGTTTTTT
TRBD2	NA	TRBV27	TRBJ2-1	CASSLTLAGGGEQFF	TGTGCCAGCAGTTTAACCCTAGCGGGGGGGGGAGAGCAGTTCTTC
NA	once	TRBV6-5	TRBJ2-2	CASRSPPLTGELFF	TGTGCCAGCCGGTCTCCGCCACTCACCGGGGAGCTGTTTTTT
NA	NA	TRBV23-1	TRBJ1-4	CASSQSLQGGHEKLFF	TGCGCCAGCAGTCAATCTCTCCAGGGCGGTCATGAAAAACTGTTTTTT
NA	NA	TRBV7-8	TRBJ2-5	CASSYSGEETQYF	TGTGCCAGCAGCTATTCGGGGGAAGAGACCCAGTACTTC
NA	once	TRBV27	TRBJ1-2	CASSLLGAGPSGYTF	TGTGCCAGCAGTTTATTAGGGGCAGGGCCCAGTGGCTACACCTTC
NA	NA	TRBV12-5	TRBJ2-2	CASGLFGQGNTGELFF	TGTGCTAGTGGTTTGTTCGGCCAGGGAAACACCGGGGAGCTGTTTTTT
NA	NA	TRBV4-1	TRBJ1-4	CASSRSRATNEKLFF	TGCGCCAGCAGCCGAAGCAGGGCAACTAATGAAAAACTGTTTTTT
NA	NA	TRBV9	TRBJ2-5	CASSIGTAAQETQYF	TGTGCCAGCTCGATTGGGACTGCGGCACAAGAGACCCAGTACTTC
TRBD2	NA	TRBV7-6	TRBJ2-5	CAKLAGEIQETQYF	TGTGCCAAACTGGCGGGGGAGATCCAAGAGACCCAGTACTTC
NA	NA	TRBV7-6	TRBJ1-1	CASSIRVGNTEAFF	TGTGCCAGCAGCATCAGGGTCGGGAACACTGAAGCTTTCTTT
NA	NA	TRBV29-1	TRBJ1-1	CSVEVQEIRTEAFF	TGCAGCGTTGAAGTCCAGGAAATTAGGACTGAAGCTTTCTTT
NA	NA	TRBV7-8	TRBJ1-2	CASSLSQGLLSGYTF	TGTGCCAGCAGCTTATCTCAGGGTCTTTTAAGTGGCTACACCTTC
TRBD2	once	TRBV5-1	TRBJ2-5	CASSPGLTETQYF	TGCGCCAGCAGCCCGGGACTAACAGAGACCCAGTACTTC
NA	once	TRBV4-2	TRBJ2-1	CASIGDEGMGYNEQFF	TGTGCCAGCATCGGGGATGAGGGTATGGGCTACAATGAGCAGTTCTTC
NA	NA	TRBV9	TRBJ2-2	CASSVEGAGGTGELFF	TGTGCCAGCAGCGTAGAAGGGGCCGGGGGCACCGGGGAGCTGTTTTTT
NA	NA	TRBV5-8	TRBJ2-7	CASSLTSIEQYF	TGTGCCAGCAGCTTGACATCCATCGAGCAGTACTTC